This T cell receptor (beta chain) appears in the sequencing data of a study of CD8 T cells in ankylosing spondylitis (dated by TCRdb to the late 2010s). Describing the broader study: The study profiled T cell receptor beta repertoires in healthy donors and ankylosing spondylitis patients to find disease-linked TCR variants. The whole study cohort included 108 healthy donors and under 30 ankylosing spondylitis patients. Samples of peripheral blood were taken, and for ankylosing spondylitis patients, synovial fluid was collected as well. Summary of the overall study and its limitations: The disease-linked clones had a CD8+ phenotype and were found at relatively low frequencies in peripheral blood. The disease-linked clones were reported as significantly enriched in matched synovial fluid samples from ankylosing spondylitis patients. Some of the motif variants had been reported before in the synovial fluid and blood of reactive arthritis patients, a finding that suggests common disease-initiation mechanisms. A TCR beta motif made up of several highly homologous amino acid variants appeared to be characteristic of blood from ankylosing spondylitis patients.

The instrument given in TCRdb is Illumina HiSeq 2500. Quantitative 5'-RACE with molecular barcodes was the method used to prepare the TCR beta libraries. The authors' pipeline ran thus. To identify disease-linked TCR variants, a new computational method was used, one built on a probabilistic model of VDJ rearrangement. The public reads were run again by TCRdb, first through fastp at Q25 and then through MiXCR, and only productive beta chains were kept. Identical CDR3 protein sequences are pooled into one entry, listed with their most common genes and DNA. TCRdb, not the original authors, processed these V and J calls. The sample table records about 250,000 distinct CDR3 sequences; more than 15% of these occur just once. The ten largest account for more than 25% of the sample. This clonotype has just a few counts. The antigen this receptor binds is unknown. No base quality information exists; no much larger clone differs at one position.

The CDR3 runs 15 amino acids, cysteine and phenylalanine included. The CDR3 DNA has 45 bases and is translated from base 1. The germline V gene gives CDR1 as MNHEY and CDR2 as SVGAGI. V gives up 5 bases and J gives up 3 bases, and the segment between their germline ends measures 16 bases. Material: blood, either unsorted or a sorted T cell fraction (not recorded which). This TCR was sampled from a male donor with ankylosing spondylitis or in good health (not recorded which). The rearranged segments are TRBV6-5 and TRBJ1-1; TRBD1 might be the D gene, on 5 matching bases. The CDR3 protein: CASSTMGGSYTEAFF. The sequenced DNA is TGTGCCAGCAGTACTATGGGGGGGAGTTACACTGAAGCTTTCTTT.